One sample yielded the 20 T cell receptor beta chains listed below, sequenced in a study of regulatory T cells in long-lasting Graves disease. Time point given: newly diagnosed GD, antithyroid drugs for less than 3 months. From RNA extracted from PBMCs, the TCR library was made. To make TCR beta libraries, researchers used iRepertoire HTBI primers and Arm-PCR of CDR3 regions. TCRdb redid the calling of the multiplex PCR reads with MiXCR, one entry per CDR3 protein. This sample carries about 450,000 distinct CDR3 sequences, about 16% of them seen once, and the ten largest clones take about 10%. This sample was also put to use in a study of T cells in Graves' hyperthyroidism and ophthalmopathy.

The starting material was peripheral blood mononuclear cells (PBMCs), obtained at new diagnosis, from a patient treated with antithyroid drugs. The receptors were sampled from a woman aged 25 to 45 with Graves disease.

There are a few counts of this clonotype. The rearrangement joins TRBV5-6 to TRBJ2-7; 8 bases map to TRBD1. Germline V gives CDR1 SGHDT, CDR2 YYEEEE. V was pared by 0 bases and J by 5 bases, with 7 bases of the junction left unmatched. The CDR3 is made up of 15 amino acids. CDR3 loop: CASSLGGQGYDEQYF. The CDR3 region has the DNA TGTGCCAGCAGCTTGGGAGGACAGGGTTACGACGAGCAGTACTTC. The variable domain in full, with the rest retrieved from reference TRBV5-6 and TRBJ2-7, is DAGVTQSPTHLIKTRGQQVTLRCSPKSGHDTVSWYQQALGQGPQFIFQYYEEEERQRGNFPDRFSGHQFPNYSSELNVNALLLGDSALYLCASSLGGQGYDEQYFGPGTRLTVT.

This clonotype was found many times. CDR3 DNA: TGTGCCAGTAGCACAGGGTTGTCCGGGGAGCTGTTTTTT. It specifies CASSTGLSGELFF. The chain employs TRBV28 and TRBJ2-2; a possible D gene is TRBD1 (6 bases). CDR3 length: 13 residues. In germline, CDR1 is MDHEN, CDR2 SYDVKM. V lost 9 bases and J lost 6, with 14 bases in between.

Ten or more counts support this clonotype. This chain links TRBV18 with TRBJ2-3; 7 positions agree with TRBD2. The length of the CDR3 is 15 residues. CDR1 is KGHSH, CDR2 LQKENI, per germline. V gave up 6 bases and J gave up 2 bases; unmatched junction bases: 8. The CDR3 spells CASSPGGPLTDTQYF. The CDR3 DNA sequence: TGTGCCAGCTCTCCGGGAGGACCCCTCACAGATACGCAGTATTTT.

In its sample, this clonotype was seen many times. V and J are TRBV27 and TRBJ1-2; D is perhaps TRBD1 (5 bases). The ends were cut back, 2 bases at V and 4 bases at J, with 14 bases in the middle. This CDR3 region has 15 residues. Germline loops: CDR1 MNHEY, CDR2 SMNVEV (reference sequence). CDR3 region: CASSLGAGSRYGYTF. In nucleotides, the CDR3 is TGTGCCAGCAGTTTAGGGGCAGGAAGCCGCTATGGCTACACCTTC.

V and J are TRBV2 and TRBJ2-5; 12 bases match TRBD2. Germline V gene sequence: CDR1 SNHLY, CDR2 FYNNEI. The ends lost 4 bases at V and 2 bases at J; junction bases unmatched: 5. The CDR3 length is 16 residues. Written as DNA, the CDR3 is TGTGCCAGCAGTGTAGGACTAGCGGGGACACAAGAGACCCAGTACTTC. It yields the protein CASSVGLAGTQETQYF.

This chain connects TRBV27 to TRBJ1-1; D is undetermined. The V end lost 8 bases, the J end lost 1 base, and 14 bases lay between the germline ends. CDR3 length: 14 residues. Germline V CDR1 and CDR2: MNHEY, SMNVEV (reference sequence). DNA for the CDR3: TGTGCCAGCCACCCGGGTGGGCCGAACACTGAAGCTTTCTTT. Protein product: CASHPGGPNTEAFF.

This clonotype has a count of ten or more. This chain links TRBV7-2 with TRBJ2-1, with 7 bases identical to TRBD2. J gave up 4 bases and V 2 bases, and 11 bases lay outside the gene matches. CDR3 length: 17 amino acids. Germline lookup yields CDR1 SGHTA and CDR2 FQGNSA. The CDR3 reads CASSLTRLAVMYNEQFF. In DNA form, the CDR3 reads TGTGCCAGCAGCTTAACAAGGCTAGCGGTAATGTACAATGAGCAGTTCTTC.

Ten or more counts support this clonotype. CDR3 residues: CASSLPGGNYGYTF. In nucleotides, the CDR3 is TGTGCCAGCAGCTTACCAGGGGGAAACTATGGCTACACCTTC. V usage is TRBV11-1 and J usage is TRBJ1-2, with TRBD1 matching 7 bases. Germline V gene sequence: CDR1 SGHAT, CDR2 FQDESV (reference sequence). This CDR3 region has 14 residues. V lost 2 bases to trimming and J lost 2 bases; unmatched junction nucleotides: 2.

The chain couples TRBV19 to TRBJ1-5; D is possibly TRBD1 (5 bases). V was pared by 6 bases and J by 1 base, with 13 bases between. CDR1 and CDR2 (germline): LNHDA, SQIVND (reference sequence). This CDR3 has 15 amino acids. CDR3 in DNA: TGTGCCAGTAGGGCAGGGATTATGAGCAATCAGCCCCAGCATTTT. Translated, it gives CASRAGIMSNQPQHF.

This clonotype was counted only a few times. J is TRBJ2-2 and V is TRBV4-1, with D tentatively TRBD2 (5 bases). Germline CDR1 MGHRA, CDR2 YSYEKL. The CDR3 sequence is 16 residues long. V lost 0 bases, J lost 3 bases, and 11 bases lay in between. The DNA for the CDR3 is TGCGCCAGCAGCCAAGACAGGCGGGCAGACACCGGGGAGCTGTTTTTT. Encoded protein: CASSQDRRADTGELFF.

Ten or more counts support this clonotype. The chain couples TRBV28 to TRBJ2-3; 7 nucleotides line up with TRBD2. The CDR3 extends over 14 amino acids. V shed 8 bases and J 3 bases; nucleotides not matched to a gene: 8. Germline loops: CDR1 MDHEN, CDR2 SYDVKM. The CDR3 protein is CASGAGAGTDTQYF. The CDR3 nucleotides are TGTGCCAGCGGAGCCGGAGCGGGGACAGATACGCAGTATTTT.

This clonotype was found many times. The chain couples TRBV11-2 to TRBJ1-2; 8 nucleotides align to TRBD1. This CDR3 contains 18 residues. Per germline, CDR1 SGHAT and CDR2 FQNNGV. The V gene end was trimmed by 4 bases and the J gene end by 3 bases; junction bases not matched to a gene: 16. The CDR3: CASSSNHRGKRGDYGYTF. The CDR3, as DNA: TGTGCCAGCAGCTCAAACCACAGGGGGAAAAGGGGTGACTATGGCTACACCTTC. The full variable domain, in which reference TRBV11-2 and TRBJ1-2 provide the parts outside the CDR3, is EAGVAQSPRYKIIEKRQSVAFWCNPISGHATLYWYQQILGQGPKLLIQFQNNGVVDDSQLPKDRFSAERLKGVDSTLKIQPAKLEDSAVYLCASSSNHRGKRGDYGYTFGSGTRLTVV.

Of note for this clonotype: This could be a read error, since a much larger clone is one nucleotide away. This chain connects TRBV20-1 to TRBJ2-1, with TRBD2 matching over 10 bases. This CDR3 is built from 16 residues. Germline V gene lookup returns CDR1 DFQATT and CDR2 SNEGSKA (reference sequence). The CDR3 here is CSARPFSSGGHNEQLF. The CDR3 bases are TGCAGTGCTAGACCCTTTAGTAGCGGGGGGCACAATGAGCAGCTCTTC.

The chain joins TRBV3-1 to TRBJ1-5, with TRBD1 matching 7 bases. J gave up 1 base and V 3 bases, and 3 bases lay outside the gene matches. This CDR3 has 15 residues. Per germline, CDR1 LGHDT and CDR2 YNNKEL (reference sequence). The CDR3 coding sequence is TGTGCCAGCAGCCATGGACAGGAAAGCAATCAGCCCCAGCATTTT. It codes for CASSHGQESNQPQHF.

This clonotype has at least ten counts. The chain combines TRBV6-1 with TRBJ2-7; 9 nucleotides align to TRBD2. The ends lost 5 bases at V and 0 bases at J; junction bases unmatched: 8. CDR3 length: 16 residues. The V gene's germline CDR1 is MNHNS and CDR2 SASEGT. The DNA of the CDR3 is TGTGCCAGCAGTCATTACCCGCGGGAGGGCTCCTACGAGCAGTACTTC. Its protein is CASSHYPREGSYEQYF.

This clonotype was detected only once. The conserved closing phenylalanine or tryptophan is absent in this CDR3, likely reflecting a read error. In DNA form, the CDR3 reads TGTGCCAGCAGCCCGGGACATAACTTTGGCGAGCAGTACTCC. It translates to CASSPGHNFGEQYS. The chain uses TRBV2 and TRBJ2-7, with D possibly TRBD1 on 6 matching bases. With 6 bases removed from V and 6 bases from J, the gap between germline ends came to 18 bases. The CDR3 is 14 residues long. Germline V gene lookup returns CDR1 SNHLY and CDR2 FYNNEI.

The chain couples TRBV5-1 to TRBJ2-1; TRBD2 matches 14 bases. Trimming at V came to 0 bases and at J to 9 bases, leaving 2 bases not matched to a gene. This CDR3 region has 15 residues. CDR1 and CDR2 from the germline V gene are SGHRS and YFSETQ. CDR3 sequence: CASSLGTSGRSEQFF. DNA for the CDR3: TGCGCCAGCAGCTTGGGGACTAGCGGGAGGAGTGAGCAGTTCTTC.

This clonotype was detected many times. The chain combines TRBV7-8 with TRBJ2-1; D ambiguous. The V end was cut by 1 base, the J end by 8 bases, with 9 bases between. CDR1 is SGHVS, CDR2 FQNEAQ, per germline. The CDR3 consists of 13 residues. The DNA of the CDR3 is TGTGCCAGCAGCTTAGAGTCTATTCATGAGCAGTTCTTC. Amino acids: CASSLESIHEQFF.

The gene calls are TRBV20-1 and TRBJ2-7; D may match TRBD1 or TRBD2 (6 bases each). Germline loops: CDR1 DFQATT, CDR2 SNEGSKA (reference sequence). Trimming took off 8 bases at V and 4 bases at J, with 15 bases between the two ends. The CDR3 spans 12 residues. The CDR3 nucleotides read TGCAGTACTCGGGGGCGCCGGTACGAGCAGTACTTC. Protein product: CSTRGRRYEQYF.

This clonotype was seen many times. This chain uses TRBV7-2 with TRBJ1-2; no firm D call. Trimming stripped 7 bases from V and 4 bases from J, with 16 bases between. The CDR3 extends over 14 amino acids. Germline-derived CDR1 and CDR2 are SGHTA and FQGNSA. The CDR3 spells CASTRSDRFYGYTF. As DNA, the CDR3 is TGTGCCAGCACCCGGAGCGACCGTTTCTATGGCTACACCTTC. Full variable domain (missing parts from reference TRBV7-2 and TRBJ1-2): GAGVSQSPSNKVTEKGKDVELRCDPISGHTALYWYRQSLGQGLEFLIYFQGNSAPDKSGLPSDRFSAERTGGSVSTLTIQRTQQEDSAVYLCASTRSDRFYGYTFGSGTRLTVV.